The 8 T cell receptor beta chains in this list originate from one sample, sequenced in a study of blood T cell repertoires in COVID-19. The repertoire was sequenced with immunoSEQ multiplex PCR; TCRdb's copy has only in-frame clones and lacks some. The table includes a few hundred thousand clones, roughly four fifths detected once. The specimen was PBMCs or T cells enriched from blood (not recorded which). The origin of the receptors is a woman between 45 and 60 years old who had recovered from COVID-19.

This clone was recorded once. The chain carries TRBV5-4 and TRBJ2-1; TRBD2 aligns across 12 bases. This CDR3 has 17 amino acids. Germline values: CDR1 SGHNT, CDR2 YYREEE (reference sequence). The J segment lost 1 base and the V segment lost 4 bases, leaving 6 bases of the junction unmatched. The DNA for the CDR3 is TGTGCCAGCAGCCCCCAGACTAGCGGGAGATCCTACAATGAGCAGTTCTTC. Translation gives CASSPQTSGRSYNEQFF. The whole variable domain, filled in from reference TRBV5-4 and TRBJ2-1, reads ETGVTQSPTHLIKTRGQQVTLRCSSQSGHNTVSWYQQALGQGPQFIFQYYREEENGRGNFPPRFSGLQFPNYSSELNVNALELDDSALYLCASSPQTSGRSYNEQFFGPGTRLTVL.

The rearrangement uses TRBV7-2 and TRBJ1-5; possible D gene TRBD1, 6 bases. CDR1 is SGHTA and CDR2 is FQGNSA in the germline V gene. Trimming took 1 base from V and 5 from J, leaving 12 bases between them. The CDR3 has 15 residues. As DNA, the CDR3 is TGTGCCAGCAGCTTAGTTCTGCAGGGGCATCAGCCCCAGCATTTT. Its protein product is CASSLVLQGHQPQHF.

CDR3 amino acids: CASSFSNTGELFF. Here the CDR3 DNA reads TGTGCCAGCAGCTTCTCTAACACCGGGGAGCTGTTTTTT. The gene calls are TRBV7-3 and TRBJ2-2; unclear D gene. CDR3 length equals 13 residues. V shed 3 bases and J shed 2 bases, with 4 bases lying between them. Germline V lookup: CDR1 SGHTA, CDR2 FQGTGA. Using reference TRBV7-3 and TRBJ2-2 for the parts outside the CDR3, the full variable domain is GAGVSQTPSNKVTEKGKYVELRCDPISGHTALYWYRQSLGQGPEFLIYFQGTGAADDSGLPNDRFFAVRPEGSVSTLKIQRTERGDSAVYLCASSFSNTGELFFGEGSRLTVL.

This clone was seen a few times. The rearrangement links TRBV6-4 to TRBJ1-2, with 10 bases fitting TRBD1. The CDR3 is 14 amino acids. V shed 6 bases, J shed 8 bases, and the junction held 9 bases outside the gene matches. Germline V gives CDR1 MRHNA, CDR2 SNTAGT. The CDR3 is CASRPSTGGLGYTF. CDR3 nucleotides: TGTGCCAGCAGGCCATCGACAGGGGGCCTGGGCTACACCTTC.

The sample holds one count of this clone. The chain couples TRBV2 to TRBJ2-5; 10 bases are a match to TRBD2. The V segment lost 1 base and the J segment 5 bases; nucleotides outside the gene matches: 10. The germline CDR1 and CDR2 sequences are SNHLY and FYNNEI. This CDR3 region has 17 residues. The CDR3 coding sequence is TGTGCCAGCAGTGAAGATAGGATAGCGGGGGGATTCGAGACCCAGTACTTC. Encoded protein: CASSEDRIAGGFETQYF.

The V gene is TRBV5-4, the J gene TRBJ1-2; possible D gene TRBD1, 5 bases. The CDR3 totals 13 residues. CDR1 is SGHNT and CDR2 is YYREEE in the germline V gene (reference sequence). V was cut by 4 bases and J by 1 base, with 8 bases left in between. CDR3 coding DNA: TGTGCCAGCAGCCTCAGGGTTAACTATGGCTACACCTTC. Its protein is CASSLRVNYGYTF.

This chain joins TRBV29-1 and TRBJ2-7, with 9 bases fitting TRBD2. Germline CDR1 reads SQVTM; CDR2 reads ANQGSEA. V gave up 7 bases and J gave up 7 bases; unmatched junction bases: 11. This CDR3 contains 13 residues. CDR3 in DNA: TGCAGCGCTACGACTAGCGGACCACGTGAGCAGTACTTC. This encodes CSATTSGPREQYF.

The rearrangement uses TRBV5-1 and TRBJ2-7; TRBD1 might be the D (6 bases). Germline V gene sequence: CDR1 SGHRS, CDR2 YFSETQ. Trimming shortened V by 1 base and J by 5 bases, and 16 bases separated the two germline ends. The CDR3 covers 15 residues. The CDR3 sequence is CASSLLLEGGNEQYF. As DNA, the CDR3 is TGCGCCAGCAGCTTGCTCTTGGAAGGGGGAAACGAGCAGTACTTC.